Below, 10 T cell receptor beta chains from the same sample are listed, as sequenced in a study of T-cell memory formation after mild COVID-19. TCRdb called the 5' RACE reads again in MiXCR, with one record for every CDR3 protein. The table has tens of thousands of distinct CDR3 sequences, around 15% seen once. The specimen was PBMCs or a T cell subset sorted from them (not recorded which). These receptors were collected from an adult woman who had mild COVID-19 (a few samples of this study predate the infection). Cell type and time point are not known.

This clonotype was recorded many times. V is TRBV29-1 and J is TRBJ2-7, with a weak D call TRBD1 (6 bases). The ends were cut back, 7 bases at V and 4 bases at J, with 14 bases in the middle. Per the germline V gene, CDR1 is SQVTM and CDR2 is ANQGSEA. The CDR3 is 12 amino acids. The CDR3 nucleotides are TGCAGCGCTGGGGGCGGAGAATACGAGCAGTACTTC. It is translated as CSAGGGEYEQYF.

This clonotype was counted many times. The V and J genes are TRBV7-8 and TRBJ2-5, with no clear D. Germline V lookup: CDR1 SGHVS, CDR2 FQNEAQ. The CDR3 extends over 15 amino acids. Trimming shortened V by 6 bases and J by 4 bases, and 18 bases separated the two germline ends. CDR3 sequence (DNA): TGTGCCAGCAGGATGCTAGTGGAAGCCCCAGAGACCCAGTACTTC. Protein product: CASRMLVEAPETQYF.

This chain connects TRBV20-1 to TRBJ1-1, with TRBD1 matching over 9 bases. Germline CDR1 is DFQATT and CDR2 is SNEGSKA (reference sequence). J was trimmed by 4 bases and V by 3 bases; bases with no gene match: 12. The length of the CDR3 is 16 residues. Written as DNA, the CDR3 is TGCAGTGCTAGGATAGCAAACAGGGGGCGCATCACTGAAGCTTTCTTT. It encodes CSARIANRGRITEAFF.

CDR3 DNA: TGCGCCAGCAGCCAATGGGACATTGGCACAGATACGCAGTATTTT. This encodes CASSQWDIGTDTQYF. V and J are TRBV4-1 and TRBJ2-3; TRBD1 is a possible D gene (6 bases). V lost 2 bases and J 1 base, leaving 10 bases between the germline ends. Germline values: CDR1 MGHRA, CDR2 YSYEKL. The CDR3 consists of 15 residues.

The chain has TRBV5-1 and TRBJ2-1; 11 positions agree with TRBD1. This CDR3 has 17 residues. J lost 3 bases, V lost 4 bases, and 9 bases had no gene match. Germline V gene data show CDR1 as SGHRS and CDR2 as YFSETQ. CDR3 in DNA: TGCGCCAGCAGCATAAAAGCCGGGACAGGGGGCTACAATGAGCAGTTCTTC. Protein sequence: CASSIKAGTGGYNEQFF.

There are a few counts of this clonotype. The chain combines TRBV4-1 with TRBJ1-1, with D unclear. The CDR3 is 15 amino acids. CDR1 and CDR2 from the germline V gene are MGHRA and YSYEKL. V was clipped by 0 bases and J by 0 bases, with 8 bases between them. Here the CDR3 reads CASSQEAGMNTEAFF. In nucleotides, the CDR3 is TGCGCCAGCAGCCAAGAAGCGGGGATGAACACTGAAGCTTTCTTT.

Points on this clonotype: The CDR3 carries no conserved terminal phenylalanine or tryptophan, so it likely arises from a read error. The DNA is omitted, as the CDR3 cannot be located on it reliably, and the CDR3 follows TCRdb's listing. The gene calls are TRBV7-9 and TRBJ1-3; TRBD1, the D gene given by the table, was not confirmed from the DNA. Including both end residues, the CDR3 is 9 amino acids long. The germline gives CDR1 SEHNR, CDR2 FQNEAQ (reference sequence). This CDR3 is CASSFRGQA.

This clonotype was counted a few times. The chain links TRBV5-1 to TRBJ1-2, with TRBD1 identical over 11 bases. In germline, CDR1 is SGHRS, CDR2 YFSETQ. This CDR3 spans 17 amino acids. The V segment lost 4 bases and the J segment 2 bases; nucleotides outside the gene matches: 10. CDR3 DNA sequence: TGCGCCAGCAGCCCCGGACAGGGGGCCCGACGGAACTATGGCTACACCTTC. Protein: CASSPGQGARRNYGYTF.

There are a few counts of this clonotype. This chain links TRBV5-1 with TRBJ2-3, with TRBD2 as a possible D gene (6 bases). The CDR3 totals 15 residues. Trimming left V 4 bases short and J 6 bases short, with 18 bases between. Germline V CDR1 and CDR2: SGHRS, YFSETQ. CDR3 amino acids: CASSLQAPAGDTQYF. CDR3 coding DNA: TGCGCCAGCAGCCTACAGGCCCCGGCGGGGGATACGCAGTATTTT.

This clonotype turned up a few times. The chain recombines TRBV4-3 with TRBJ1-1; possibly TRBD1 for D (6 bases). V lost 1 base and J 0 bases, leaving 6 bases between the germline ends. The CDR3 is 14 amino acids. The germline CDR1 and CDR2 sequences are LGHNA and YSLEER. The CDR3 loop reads CASSQGTVNTEAFF. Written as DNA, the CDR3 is TGCGCCAGCAGCCAAGGGACAGTGAACACTGAAGCTTTCTTT.